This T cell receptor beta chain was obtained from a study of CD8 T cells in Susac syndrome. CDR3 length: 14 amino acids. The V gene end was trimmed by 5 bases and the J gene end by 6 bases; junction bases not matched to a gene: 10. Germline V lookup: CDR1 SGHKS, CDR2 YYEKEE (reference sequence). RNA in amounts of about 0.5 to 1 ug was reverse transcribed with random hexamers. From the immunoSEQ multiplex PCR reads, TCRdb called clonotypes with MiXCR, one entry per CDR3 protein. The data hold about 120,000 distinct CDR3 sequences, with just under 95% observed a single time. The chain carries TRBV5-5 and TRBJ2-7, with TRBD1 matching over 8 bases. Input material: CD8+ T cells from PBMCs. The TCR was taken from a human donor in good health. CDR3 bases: TGTGCCAGCAGTCCAGGACAGGGCACCGGCGAGCAGTACTTC. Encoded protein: CASSPGQGTGEQYF. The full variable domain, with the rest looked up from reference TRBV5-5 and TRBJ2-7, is DAGVTQSPTHLIKTRGQQVTLRCSPISGHKSVSWYQQVLGQGPQFIFQYYEKEERGRGNFPDRFSARQFPNYSSELNVNALLLGDSALYLCASSPGQGTGEQYFGPGTRLTVT.